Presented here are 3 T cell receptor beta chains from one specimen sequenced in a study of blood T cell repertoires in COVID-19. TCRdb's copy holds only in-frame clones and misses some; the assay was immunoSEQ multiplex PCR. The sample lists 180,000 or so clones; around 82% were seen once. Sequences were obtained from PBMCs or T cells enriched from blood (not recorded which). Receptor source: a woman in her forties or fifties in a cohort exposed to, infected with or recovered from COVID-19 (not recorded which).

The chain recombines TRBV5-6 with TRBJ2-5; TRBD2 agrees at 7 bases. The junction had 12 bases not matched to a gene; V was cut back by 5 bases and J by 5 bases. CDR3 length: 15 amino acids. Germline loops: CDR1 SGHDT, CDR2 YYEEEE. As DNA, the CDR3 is TGTGCCAGCAGTCAACGACAGATGGGAGGGGAGACCCAGTACTTC. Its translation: CASSQRQMGGETQYF. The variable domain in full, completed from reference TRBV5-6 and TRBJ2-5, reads DAGVTQSPTHLIKTRGQQVTLRCSPKSGHDTVSWYQQALGQGPQFIFQYYEEEERQRGNFPDRFSGHQFPNYSSELNVNALLLGDSALYLCASSQRQMGGETQYFGPGTRLLVL.

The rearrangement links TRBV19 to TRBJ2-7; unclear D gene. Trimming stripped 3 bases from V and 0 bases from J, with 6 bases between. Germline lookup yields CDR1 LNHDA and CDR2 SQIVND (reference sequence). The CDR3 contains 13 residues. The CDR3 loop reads CASSMLASYEQYF. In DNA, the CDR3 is TGTGCCAGTAGTATGTTGGCCTCCTACGAGCAGTACTTC.

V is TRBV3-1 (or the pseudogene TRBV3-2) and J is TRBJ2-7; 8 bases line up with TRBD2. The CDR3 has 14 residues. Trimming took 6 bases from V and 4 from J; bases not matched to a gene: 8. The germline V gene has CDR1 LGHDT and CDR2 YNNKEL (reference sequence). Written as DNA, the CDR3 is TGTGCCAGCAGTCGCGGGAGGCCGGGGTACGAGCAGTACTTC. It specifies CASSRGRPGYEQYF.